The clone carrying this TCR beta chain was seen more than once but under ten times. With 4 bases clipped from V and 3 bases from J, the junction kept 5 bases outside the gene matches. CDR3 size: 14 residues. CDR1 and CDR2 from the germline V gene are SGHRS and YFSETQ. The data are from a study of CD8 T cells in Susac syndrome. The TEMRA cells underwent FACS enrichment, while the CD8+ and CD4+ T cells underwent negative isolation. RNA amounts of about 0.45 to 1 ug underwent reverse transcription with random hexamers. TCR beta CDR3 was amplified by immunoSEQ multiplex PCR. This amplification extended across 54 Vbeta and 13 Jbeta segments. TCRdb reprocessed the immunoSEQ multiplex PCR reads via MiXCR and lists one record per CDR3 protein. The table shows tens of thousands of distinct CDR3 sequences, with 93% occurring only once.

The sequencing sample was made of CD4+ T cells from PBMCs. This TCR derives from a human donor with Susac syndrome. V and J are TRBV5-1 and TRBJ2-3; 7 nucleotides match TRBD1. CDR3 loop: CASSTNRGTDTQYF. Here the CDR3 DNA reads TGCGCCAGCAGCACCAACAGGGGTACAGATACGCAGTATTTT.